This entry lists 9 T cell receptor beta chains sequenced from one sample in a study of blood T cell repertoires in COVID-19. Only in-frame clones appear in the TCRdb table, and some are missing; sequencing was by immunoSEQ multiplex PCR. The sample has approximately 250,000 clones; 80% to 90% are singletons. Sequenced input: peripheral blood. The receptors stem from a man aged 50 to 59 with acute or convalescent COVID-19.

Written as DNA, the CDR3 is TGCGCCAGCAGTGACGGCGGGAGAGGAAACTACAATGAGCAGTTCTTC. Amino acids: CASSDGGRGNYNEQFF. The rearrangement links TRBV10-1 to TRBJ2-1, with 7 nucleotides matching TRBD2. The V segment lost 3 bases and the J segment 3 bases; nucleotides outside the gene matches: 8. The CDR3 totals 16 residues. Germline V gene data show CDR1 as WNHNN and CDR2 as SYGVQD (reference sequence).

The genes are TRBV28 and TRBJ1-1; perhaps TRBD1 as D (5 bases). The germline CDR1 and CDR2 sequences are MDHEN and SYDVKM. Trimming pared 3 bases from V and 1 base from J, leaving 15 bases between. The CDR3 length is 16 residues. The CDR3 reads CASSFLGHQENTEAFF. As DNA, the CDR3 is TGTGCCAGCAGTTTCCTTGGACACCAAGAGAACACTGAAGCTTTCTTT.

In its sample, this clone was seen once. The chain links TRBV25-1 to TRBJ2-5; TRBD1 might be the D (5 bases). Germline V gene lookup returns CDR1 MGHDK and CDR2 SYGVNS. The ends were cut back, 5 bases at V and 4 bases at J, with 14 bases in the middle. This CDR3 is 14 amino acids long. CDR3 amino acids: CASSKGAVGETQYF. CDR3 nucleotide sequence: TGTGCCAGCAGTAAAGGGGCGGTAGGAGAGACCCAGTACTTC. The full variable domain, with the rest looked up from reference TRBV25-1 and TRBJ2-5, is EADIYQTPRYLVIGTGKKITLECSQTMGHDKMYWYQQDPGMELHLIHYSYGVNSTEKGDLSSESTVSRIRTEHFPLTLESARPSHTSQYLCASSKGAVGETQYFGPGTRLLVL.

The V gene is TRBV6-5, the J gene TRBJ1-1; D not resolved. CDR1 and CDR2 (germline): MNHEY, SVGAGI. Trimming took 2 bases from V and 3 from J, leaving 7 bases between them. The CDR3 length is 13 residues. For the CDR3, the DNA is TGTGCCAGCAGTTACCGCGGCGACACTGAAGCTTTCTTT. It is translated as CASSYRGDTEAFF.

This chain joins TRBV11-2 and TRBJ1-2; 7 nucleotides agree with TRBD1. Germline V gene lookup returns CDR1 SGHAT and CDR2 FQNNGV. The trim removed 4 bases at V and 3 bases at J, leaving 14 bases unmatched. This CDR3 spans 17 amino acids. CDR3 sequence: CASSYRGRGVKDYGYTF. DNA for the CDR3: TGTGCCAGCAGCTACCGGGGCAGGGGGGTTAAGGACTATGGCTACACCTTC.

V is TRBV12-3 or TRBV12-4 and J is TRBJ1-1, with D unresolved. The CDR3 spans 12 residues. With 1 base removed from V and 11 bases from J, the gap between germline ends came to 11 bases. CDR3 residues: CASSLGAYGAFF. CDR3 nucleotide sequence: TGTGCCAGCAGTTTAGGGGCTTATGGGGCTTTCTTT.

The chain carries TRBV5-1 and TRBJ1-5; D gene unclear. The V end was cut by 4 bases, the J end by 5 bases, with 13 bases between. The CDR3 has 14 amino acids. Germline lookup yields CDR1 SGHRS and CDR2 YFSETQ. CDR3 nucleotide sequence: TGCGCCAGCAGCCCAAGCGGCTCGGATCAGCCCCAGCATTTT. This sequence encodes CASSPSGSDQPQHF.

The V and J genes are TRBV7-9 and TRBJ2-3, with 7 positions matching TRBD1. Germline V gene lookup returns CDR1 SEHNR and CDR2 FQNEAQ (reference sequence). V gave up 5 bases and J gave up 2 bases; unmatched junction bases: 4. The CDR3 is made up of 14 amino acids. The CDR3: CASSIQGITDTQYF. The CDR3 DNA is TGTGCCAGCAGCATACAGGGGATCACAGATACGCAGTATTTT.

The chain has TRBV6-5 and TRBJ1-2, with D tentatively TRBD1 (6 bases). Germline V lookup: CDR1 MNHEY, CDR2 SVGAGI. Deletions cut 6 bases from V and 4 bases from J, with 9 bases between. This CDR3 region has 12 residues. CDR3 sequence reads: CASSKGGYGYTF. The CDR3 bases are TGTGCCAGCAGCAAAGGGGGCTATGGCTACACCTTC.